The text below deals with one T cell receptor beta chain. V was cut by 6 bases and J by 5 bases, with 13 bases left in between. The CDR3 covers 13 residues. The data derive from a study of blood T cell repertoires in COVID-19. About the research overall: The United States, Italy and Spain were the sources of the acute and convalescent COVID-19 samples. In each case, the material was cDNA or gDNA derived from T cells, B-cell-depleted T cells, or PBMCs.

In the original analysis: Reference gene primer amplification gave estimated nucleated cell counts. The method was immunoSEQ multiplex PCR; TCRdb's version includes in-frame clones alone and lacks a portion of them. D and trimming were read from the DNA, whereas the V and J calls and clone size are those reported in that table. The sample yields fewer than 300,000 clones, under 90% seen once. This chain joins TRBV12-3 or TRBV12-4 and TRBJ1-2, with D unclear. The sequence came from a woman aged 60-75 years with active or convalescent COVID-19. Specimen: peripheral blood. The CDR3 here is CASSPGEIYGYTF. Written as DNA, the CDR3 is TGTGCCAGCAGCCCCGGAGAGATTTATGGCTACACCTTC.